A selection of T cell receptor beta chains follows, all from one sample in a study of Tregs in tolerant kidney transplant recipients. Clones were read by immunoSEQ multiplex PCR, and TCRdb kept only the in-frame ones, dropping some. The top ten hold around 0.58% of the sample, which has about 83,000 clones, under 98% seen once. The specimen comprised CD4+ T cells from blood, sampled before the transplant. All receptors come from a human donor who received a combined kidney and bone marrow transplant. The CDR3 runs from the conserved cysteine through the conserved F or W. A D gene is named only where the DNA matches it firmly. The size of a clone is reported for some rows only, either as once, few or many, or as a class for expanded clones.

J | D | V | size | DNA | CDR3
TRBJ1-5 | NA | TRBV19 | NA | TGTGCCAGTAAAAAGGGGGGGGCAAATCAGCCCCAGCATTTT | CASKKGGANQPQHF
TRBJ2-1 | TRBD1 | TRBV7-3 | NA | TGTGCCAGCAGCTTAAGTAGGACAGGGGGCATTAATGAGCAGTTCTTC | CASSLSRTGGINEQFF
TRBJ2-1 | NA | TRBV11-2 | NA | TGTGCCAGCAGCCTGCACGCTAGGAATGAGCAGTTCTTC | CASSLHARNEQFF
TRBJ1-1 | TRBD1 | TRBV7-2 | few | TGTGCCAGCATGCTAGCAGGGGGCACTGAAGCTTTCTTT | CASMLAGGTEAFF
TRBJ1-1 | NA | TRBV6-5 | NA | TGTGCCAGCAGTTACTTTGCCGGGACTCACAATACTGAAGCTTTCTTT | CASSYFAGTHNTEAFF
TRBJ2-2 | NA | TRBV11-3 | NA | TGTGCCAGCAGCTTAGATGGGTGGCAGGGGAACACCGGGGAGCTGTTTTTT | CASSLDGWQGNTGELFF
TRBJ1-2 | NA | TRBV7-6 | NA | TGTGCCAGCAGCTTAGCCCTTTACTATGGCTACACCTTC | CASSLALYYGYTF
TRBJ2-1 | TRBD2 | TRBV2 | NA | TGTGCCAGCAACCCCTTGACTAGCGGGGGGGCCAATGAGCAGTTCTTC | CASNPLTSGGANEQFF
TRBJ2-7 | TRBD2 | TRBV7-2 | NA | TGTGCCAGCAGTTATAATAGCGGGAGGGCCTACGAGCAGTACTTC | CASSYNSGRAYEQYF
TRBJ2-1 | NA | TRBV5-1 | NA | TGCGCCAGCAGCTTGGATGGGAGCTCCTACAATGAGCAGTTCTTC | CASSLDGSSYNEQFF
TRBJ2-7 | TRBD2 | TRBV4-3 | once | TGCGCCAGCAGCCAGGGGACTAGCGGGAGGTCCGAGCAGTACTTC | CASSQGTSGRSEQYF
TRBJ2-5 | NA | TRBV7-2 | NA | TGTGCCAGCAGCTTAAGGCGACAACAAGAGACCCAGTACTTC | CASSLRRQQETQYF
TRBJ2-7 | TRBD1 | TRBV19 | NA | TGTGCCAGTAGTCCCTCACCAGGGGGTCCCTACGAGCAGTACTTC | CASSPSPGGPYEQYF
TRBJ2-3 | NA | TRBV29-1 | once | TGCAGCGTCGCCCGGGCCGAGGGAACAGATACGCAGTATTTT | CSVARAEGTDTQYF
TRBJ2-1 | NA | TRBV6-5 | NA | TGTGCCAGCAGTTCCGACTTAGGAGGGTACAATGAGCAGTTCTTC | CASSSDLGGYNEQFF
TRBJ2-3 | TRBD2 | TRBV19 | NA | TGTGCCAGTAGCCACCGGCCCGCTAGCGGGGGGGGATCAGATACGCAGTATTTT | CASSHRPASGGGSDTQYF
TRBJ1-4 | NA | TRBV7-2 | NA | TGTGCCAGCAGCCTAGGGCAAAGTCCCAATGAAAAACTGTTTTTT | CASSLGQSPNEKLFF
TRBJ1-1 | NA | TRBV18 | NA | TGTGCCAGCTCACCGCACATGAACACTGAAGCTTTCTTT | CASSPHMNTEAFF
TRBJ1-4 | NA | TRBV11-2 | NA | TGTGCCAGCAGGATTGGGAGTGAAAAACTGTTTTTT | CASRIGSEKLFF
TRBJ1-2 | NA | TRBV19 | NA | TGTGCCAGTAGTATAGGGGAGGGGTCCTACACCTTC | CASSIGEGSYTF
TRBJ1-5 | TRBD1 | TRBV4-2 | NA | TGTGCCAGCAGCAACACAGGGGAGTATCAGCCCCAGCATTTT | CASSNTGEYQPQHF
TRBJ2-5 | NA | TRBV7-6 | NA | TGTGCCAGCAGCCCAGGGCGGCAAGAGACCCAGTACTTC | CASSPGRQETQYF